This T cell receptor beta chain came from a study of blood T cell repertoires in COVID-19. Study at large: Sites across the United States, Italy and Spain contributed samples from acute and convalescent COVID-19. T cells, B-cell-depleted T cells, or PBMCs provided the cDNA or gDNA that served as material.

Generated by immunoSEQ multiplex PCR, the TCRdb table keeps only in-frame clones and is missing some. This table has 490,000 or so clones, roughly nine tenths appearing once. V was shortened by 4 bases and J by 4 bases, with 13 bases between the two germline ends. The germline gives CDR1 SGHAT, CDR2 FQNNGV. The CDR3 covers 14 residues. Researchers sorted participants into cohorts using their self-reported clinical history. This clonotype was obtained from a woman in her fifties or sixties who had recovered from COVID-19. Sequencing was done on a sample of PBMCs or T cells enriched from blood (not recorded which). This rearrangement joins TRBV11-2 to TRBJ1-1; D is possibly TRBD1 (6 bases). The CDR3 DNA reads TGTGCCAGCAGCTCGGGGACATCCAGCACTGAAGCTTTCTTT. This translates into CASSSGTSSTEAFF.